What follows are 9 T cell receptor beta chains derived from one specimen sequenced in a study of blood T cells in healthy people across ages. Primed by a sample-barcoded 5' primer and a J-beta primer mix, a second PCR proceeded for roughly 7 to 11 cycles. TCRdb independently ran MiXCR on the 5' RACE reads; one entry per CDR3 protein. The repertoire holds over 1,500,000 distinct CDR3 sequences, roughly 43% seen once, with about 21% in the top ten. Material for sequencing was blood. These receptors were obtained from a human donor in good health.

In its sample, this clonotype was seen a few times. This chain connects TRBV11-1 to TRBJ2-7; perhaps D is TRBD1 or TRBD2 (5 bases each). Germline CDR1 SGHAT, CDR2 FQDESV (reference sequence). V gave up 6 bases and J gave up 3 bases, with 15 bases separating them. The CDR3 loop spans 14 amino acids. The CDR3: CASSPSGDGYEQYF. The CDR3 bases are TGTGCCAGCAGTCCCTCCGGGGACGGCTACGAGCAGTACTTC. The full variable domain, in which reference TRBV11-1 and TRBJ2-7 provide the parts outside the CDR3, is EAEVAQSPRYKITEKSQAVAFWCDPISGHATLYWYRQILGQGPELLVQFQDESVVDDSQLPKDRFSAERLKGVDSTLKIQPAELGDSAMYLCASSPSGDGYEQYFGPGTRLTVT.

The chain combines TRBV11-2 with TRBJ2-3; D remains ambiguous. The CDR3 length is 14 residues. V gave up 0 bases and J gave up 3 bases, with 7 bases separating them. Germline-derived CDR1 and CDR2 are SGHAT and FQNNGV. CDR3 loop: CASSLEVVTDTQYF. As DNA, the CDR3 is TGTGCCAGCAGCTTAGAGGTCGTTACAGATACGCAGTATTTT.

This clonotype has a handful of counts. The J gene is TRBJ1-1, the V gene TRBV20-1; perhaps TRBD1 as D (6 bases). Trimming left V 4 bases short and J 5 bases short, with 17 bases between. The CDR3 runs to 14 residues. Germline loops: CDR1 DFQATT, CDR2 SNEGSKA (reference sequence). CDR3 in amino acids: CSANMQGWRTEAFF. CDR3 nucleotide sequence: TGCAGTGCTAACATGCAGGGGTGGCGGACTGAAGCTTTCTTT.

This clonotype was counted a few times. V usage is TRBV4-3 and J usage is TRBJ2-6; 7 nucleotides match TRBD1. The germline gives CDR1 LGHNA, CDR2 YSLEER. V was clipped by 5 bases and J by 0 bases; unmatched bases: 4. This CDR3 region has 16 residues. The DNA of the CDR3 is TGCGCCAGCAGCGAGGGACAGTACTCTGGGGCCAACGTCCTGACTTTC. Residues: CASSEGQYSGANVLTF.

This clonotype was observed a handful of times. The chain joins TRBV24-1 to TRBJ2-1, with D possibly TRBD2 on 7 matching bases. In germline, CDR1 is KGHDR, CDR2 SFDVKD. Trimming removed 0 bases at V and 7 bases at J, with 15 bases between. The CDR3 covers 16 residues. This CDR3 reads CATSDLGGGVVNEQFF. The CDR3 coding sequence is TGTGCCACCAGTGATTTGGGAGGGGGGGTGGTAAATGAGCAGTTCTTC.

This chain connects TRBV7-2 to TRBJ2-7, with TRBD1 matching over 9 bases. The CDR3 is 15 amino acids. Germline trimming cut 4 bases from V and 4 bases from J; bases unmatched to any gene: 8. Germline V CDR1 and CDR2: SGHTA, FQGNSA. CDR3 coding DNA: TGTGCCAGCAGCTCATCTACAGGGGGCCTTTACGAGCAGTACTTC. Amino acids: CASSSSTGGLYEQYF. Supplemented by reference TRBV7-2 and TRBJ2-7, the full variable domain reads GAGVSQSPSNKVTEKGKDVELRCDPISGHTALYWYRQSLGQGLEFLIYFQGNSAPDKSGLPSDRFSAERTGGSVSTLTIQRTQQEDSAVYLCASSSSTGGLYEQYFGPGTRLTVT.

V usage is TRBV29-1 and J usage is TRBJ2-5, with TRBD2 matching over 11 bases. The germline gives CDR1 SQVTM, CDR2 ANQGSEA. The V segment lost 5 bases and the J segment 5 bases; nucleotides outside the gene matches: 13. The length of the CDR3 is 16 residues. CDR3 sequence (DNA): TGCAGCGTTCTTGGGCTAGCGGGGGGATCTATGGAGACCCAGTACTTC. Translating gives CSVLGLAGGSMETQYF. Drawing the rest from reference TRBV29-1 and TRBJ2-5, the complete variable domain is SAVISQKPSRDICQRGTSLTIQCQVDSQVTMMFWYRQQPGQSLTLIATANQGSEATYESGFVIDKFPISRPNLTFSTLTVSNMSPEDSSIYLCSVLGLAGGSMETQYFGPGTRLLVL.

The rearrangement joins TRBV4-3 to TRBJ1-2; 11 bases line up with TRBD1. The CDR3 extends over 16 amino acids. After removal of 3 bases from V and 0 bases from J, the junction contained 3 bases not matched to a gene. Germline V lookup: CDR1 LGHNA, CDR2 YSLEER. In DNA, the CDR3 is TGCGCCAGCAGCCAGGGACAGGGGGTTTCTAACTATGGCTACACCTTC. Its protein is CASSQGQGVSNYGYTF.

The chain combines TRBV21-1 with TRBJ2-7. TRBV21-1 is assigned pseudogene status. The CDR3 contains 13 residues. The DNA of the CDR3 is TGTGCCAGCAGCAGTCGAGAGATACACGAGCAGTACTTC. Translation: CASSSREIHEQYF.